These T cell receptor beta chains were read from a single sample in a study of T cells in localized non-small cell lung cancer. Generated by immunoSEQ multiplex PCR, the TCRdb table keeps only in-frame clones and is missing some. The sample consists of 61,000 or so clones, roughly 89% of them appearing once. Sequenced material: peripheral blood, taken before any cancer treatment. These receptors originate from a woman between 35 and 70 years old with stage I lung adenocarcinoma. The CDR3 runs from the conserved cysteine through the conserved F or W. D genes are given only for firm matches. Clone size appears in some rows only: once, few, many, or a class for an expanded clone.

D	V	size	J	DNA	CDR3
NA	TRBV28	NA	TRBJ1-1	TGTGCCAGCAGTTTTTATGTCACGGGATCTGAAGCTTTCTTT	CASSFYVTGSEAFF
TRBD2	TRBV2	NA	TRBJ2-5	TGTGCCAGCAGATGGGGATTAGCGGGGAGCCAAGAGACCCAGTACTTC	CASRWGLAGSQETQYF
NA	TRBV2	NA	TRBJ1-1	TGTGCCAGCAGCGCCTACGCTGAAGCTTTCTTT	CASSAYAEAFF
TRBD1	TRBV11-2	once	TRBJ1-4	TGTGCCAGCAGCTACCGGACAGGGGTGGCTAATGAAAAACTGTTTTTT	CASSYRTGVANEKLFF
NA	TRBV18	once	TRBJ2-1	TGTGCCAGCTCAGGGGTGAGGTCCTACAATGAGCAGTTCTTC	CASSGVRSYNEQFF
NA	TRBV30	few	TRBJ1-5	TGTGCCTGGAGTTTAACAGGGAGTCCGGGTTTGACCCAGCATTTT	CAWSLTGSPGLTQHF
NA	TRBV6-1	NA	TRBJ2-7	TGTGCCAGCAGTGAAGCCCGCAGGGCCTACGAGCAGTACTTC	CASSEARRAYEQYF
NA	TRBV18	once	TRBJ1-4	TGTGCCAGCTCACCTTCCTTGGCAACTAATGAAAAACTGTTTTTT	CASSPSLATNEKLFF
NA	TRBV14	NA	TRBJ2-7	TGTGCCAGCAGCCAAGATCTGCGGGACGAGCAGTACTTC	CASSQDLRDEQYF
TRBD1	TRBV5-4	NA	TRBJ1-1	TGTGCCAGCAGCTTGGAGGGGGCGGGCACTGAAGCTTTCTTT	CASSLEGAGTEAFF
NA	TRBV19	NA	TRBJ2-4	TGTGCCAGTAGCCCCGGACGGGAAAACATTCAGTACTTC	CASSPGRENIQYF
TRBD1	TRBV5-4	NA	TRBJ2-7	TGTGCCAGCAGCCCCGACAGGGCTACCTACGAGCAGTACTTC	CASSPDRATYEQYF